The next 22 T cell receptor beta chains were all read from a single sample in a study of post-analysis software for immune sequencing data. Study-level findings and limits: TRBV5-6, TRBV5-1 and TRBV20-1 belonged to a set of a handful of TRBV segments that were more frequent in patients than controls.

Their target antigens are unknown. Every TCR beta cDNA library bore unique molecular identifiers. TCRdb used MiXCR to reprocess the PCR reads, holding one entry per CDR3 protein. This sample yields 740,000 or so distinct CDR3 sequences, of which about 50% are seen a single time; under 6% belongs to the top ten. Input material: blood. Receptor source: a girl between 10 and 17 years old with multiple sclerosis.

The genes are TRBV12-3 or TRBV12-4 and TRBJ2-5, with D perhaps TRBD1 or TRBD2 (5 bases each). The DNA end lines up better with TRBJ2-7; the J call may be wrong. This CDR3 is built from 14 residues. The CDR3 DNA sequence: TGTGCCAGCAGTTTTGGGGGAGTATACTACGAGCAGTACTTC. This sequence encodes CASSFGGVYYEQYF.

The J gene is TRBJ1-2, the V gene TRBV7-3; D call uncertain. The V gene lost 6 bases and the J gene lost 3 bases, with 11 bases spanning the gap. Germline lookup yields CDR1 SGHTA and CDR2 FQGTGA. This CDR3 is built from 13 residues. The CDR3 DNA is TGTGCCAGCAGTTATCACCCAGACTATGGCTACACCTTC. Translating it yields CASSYHPDYGYTF.

The chain has TRBV7-9 and TRBJ2-5; 7 bases are a match to TRBD2. V shed 5 bases and J 3 bases; nucleotides not matched to a gene: 6. Per the germline V gene, CDR1 is SEHNR and CDR2 is FQNEAQ (reference sequence). CDR3 length equals 14 residues. CDR3 sequence: CASSAILAEETQYF. CDR3 DNA sequence: TGTGCCAGCAGCGCCATCCTAGCGGAAGAGACCCAGTACTTC.

This chain connects TRBV5-1 to TRBJ2-1; weak D call: TRBD1 (5 bases). Trimming took off 3 bases at V and 14 bases at J, with 12 bases between the two ends. Germline V lookup: CDR1 SGHRS, CDR2 YFSETQ. The CDR3 is made up of 11 amino acids. The DNA of the CDR3 is TGCGCCAGCAGCTCGGCAGGGCTAAAGTTCTTC. Amino acid sequence: CASSSAGLKFF.

This clonotype was counted between two and nine times. This chain connects TRBV11-2 to TRBJ2-1; D is uncertain. Trimming pared 0 bases from V and 10 bases from J, leaving 13 bases between. Germline CDR1 reads SGHAT; CDR2 reads FQNNGV. The CDR3 totals 14 residues. The CDR3 nucleotides are TGTGCCAGCAGCTTAGACTCCGTCCACGGCGAGCAGTTCTTC. It specifies CASSLDSVHGEQFF.

This clonotype was recorded only once. The chain couples TRBV12-3 or TRBV12-4 to TRBJ1-5; D is perhaps TRBD1 (5 bases). The CDR3 is made up of 15 amino acids. Between the trimmed V and J ends, which lost 7 bases and 3 bases, there was a span of 16 bases. The chain's CDR3 is CASTGALGNNQPQHF. The CDR3 DNA reads TGTGCCAGCACTGGGGCCCTAGGAAACAATCAGCCCCAGCATTTT.

This chain connects TRBV10-3 to TRBJ1-2; TRBD1 matches 7 bases. The CDR3 extends over 12 amino acids. V gave up 7 bases and J gave up 7 bases; unmatched junction bases: 6. Germline CDR1 and CDR2: ENHRY and SYGVKD. The CDR3 protein is CAIKFDRVGYTF. For the CDR3, the DNA is TGTGCCATCAAGTTCGACAGGGTTGGCTACACCTTC.

There are a few counts of this clonotype. This chain connects TRBV7-9 to TRBJ2-1, with 8 bases aligning to TRBD1. Trimming at V came to 6 bases and at J to 8 bases, leaving 3 bases not matched to a gene. The CDR3 runs 12 residues. Germline lookup yields CDR1 SEHNR and CDR2 FQNEAQ (reference sequence). CDR3 bases: TGTGCCAGCAGTCCAGGGGGCGATGAGCAGTTCTTC. It encodes CASSPGGDEQFF.

The rearrangement uses TRBV14 and TRBJ2-7; unclear D gene. V lost 4 bases and J 0 bases, leaving 7 bases between the germline ends. CDR3 size: 13 residues. Germline V gene lookup returns CDR1 SGHDN and CDR2 FVKESK. For the CDR3, the DNA is TGTGCCAGCAGCCTCTGGATCTCCTACGAGCAGTACTTC. Translating it yields CASSLWISYEQYF.

The CDR3 spells CASSLGQGAGSEQFF. As DNA, the CDR3 is TGCGCCAGCAGCTTGGGACAGGGGGCAGGGAGTGAGCAGTTCTTC. The chain couples TRBV5-1 to TRBJ2-1; TRBD1 matches 10 bases. This CDR3 has 15 amino acids. V lost 0 bases and J lost 9; bases outside the gene matches: 6. The germline CDR1 and CDR2 sequences are SGHRS and YFSETQ. Full variable domain (remainder filled in from reference TRBV5-1 and TRBJ2-1): KAGVTQTPRYLIKTRGQQVTLSCSPISGHRSVSWYQQTPGQGLQFLFEYFSETQRNKGNFPGRFSGRQFSNSRSEMNVSTLELGDSALYLCASSLGQGAGSEQFFGPGTRLTVL.

This rearrangement joins TRBV28 to TRBJ1-2; TRBD1 might be the D (6 bases). CDR1 and CDR2 from the germline V gene are MDHEN and SYDVKM. The V end was cut by 2 bases, the J end by 5 bases, with 15 bases between. The CDR3 length is 15 residues. CDR3 in DNA: TGTGCCAGCAGTTTAGTGGGGGCAGGGGAATATGGCTACACCTTC. Its protein is CASSLVGAGEYGYTF.

A few counts support this clonotype. The chain uses TRBV6-5 and TRBJ2-1, with a possible D match to TRBD2 (6 bases). Trimming removed 2 bases at V and 4 bases at J, with 15 bases between. The CDR3 has 16 amino acids. CDR1 and CDR2 (germline): MNHEY, SVGAGI. CDR3 protein: CASSYVGGPLYNEQFF. The DNA for the CDR3 is TGTGCCAGCAGTTACGTGGGGGGTCCCCTTTACAATGAGCAGTTCTTC.

The J gene is TRBJ2-7, the V gene TRBV5-1; D is possibly TRBD1 (6 bases). This CDR3 has 14 residues. V lost 5 bases, J lost 4 bases, and 16 bases lay in between. The germline gives CDR1 SGHRS, CDR2 YFSETQ. The CDR3 sequence is CASRTGTQGYEQYF. CDR3 DNA: TGCGCCAGCAGAACCGGGACCCAGGGGTACGAGCAGTACTTC.

This clonotype was counted only a few times. The gene calls are TRBV10-3 and TRBJ2-1; no clear D. Trimming removed 2 bases from V and 5 bases from J, with 4 bases in between. The CDR3 is made up of 12 amino acids. CDR1 is ENHRY and CDR2 is SYGVKD in the germline V gene. CDR3 sequence reads: CAISERDNEQFF. Here the CDR3 DNA reads TGTGCCATCAGTGAGAGAGACAATGAGCAGTTCTTC.

This chain joins TRBV5-1 and TRBJ2-7; maybe TRBD2 (6 bases). Germline V gene data show CDR1 as SGHRS and CDR2 as YFSETQ. Trimming cost V 3 bases and J 0 bases, with 10 bases left between them. There are 14 residues in the CDR3. The CDR3: CASSWGDFSYEQYF. The CDR3, as DNA: TGCGCCAGCAGCTGGGGGGACTTCTCCTACGAGCAGTACTTC.

V and J are TRBV12-3 or TRBV12-4 and TRBJ2-1; TRBD1 agrees at 7 bases. V shed 7 bases, J shed 13 bases, and the junction held 7 bases outside the gene matches. The CDR3 spans 11 residues. This CDR3 is CASTQGETQFF. For the CDR3, the DNA is TGTGCCAGCACCCAGGGGGAGACCCAGTTCTTC.

This clonotype was found a few times. This chain uses TRBV20-1 with TRBJ2-5; perhaps TRBD1 as D (6 bases). Trimming removed 5 bases at V and 3 bases at J, with 19 bases between. The CDR3 runs 15 residues. Germline V lookup: CDR1 DFQATT, CDR2 SNEGSKA (reference sequence). The DNA for the CDR3 is TGCAGTGCTGGGGGCGCCGGGACATTCGAAGAGACCCAGTACTTC. Its translation: CSAGGAGTFEETQYF.

The V and J genes are TRBV5-1 and TRBJ2-5; D is undetermined. Judging by the DNA end, TRBJ2-7 fits better; the J call may be wrong. Looked up from germline, CDR1 is SGHRS and CDR2 is YFSETQ. This CDR3 contains 14 residues. CDR3 DNA: TGCGCCAGCAGCTTGAGGGCAGAACCTTACGAGCAGTACTTC. It yields the protein CASSLRAEPYEQYF.

There are a few counts of this clonotype. V and J are TRBV12-3 or TRBV12-4 and TRBJ2-4, with 8 bases aligning to TRBD1. Near its end, the DNA agrees better with TRBJ2-7, so the J call may be wrong. CDR3 length: 14 amino acids. CDR3 region: CASSQVGQVYEQYF. The CDR3 DNA reads TGTGCCAGCAGTCAAGTGGGACAGGTTTACGAGCAGTACTTC.

This chain uses TRBV2 with TRBJ2-5; 8 bases match TRBD2. V shed 6 bases and J 11 bases; nucleotides not matched to a gene: 8. CDR3 length: 12 amino acids. Germline V lookup: CDR1 SNHLY, CDR2 FYNNEI. The CDR3 DNA reads as TGTGCCAGCAGGCTACCCGGGGGGGAGCAGTACTTC. Translation: CASRLPGGEQYF.

This clonotype was observed a handful of times. This chain connects TRBV29-1 to TRBJ1-2; weak D call: TRBD1 (5 bases). CDR1 is SQVTM, CDR2 ANQGSEA, per germline. The CDR3 contains 15 residues. Trimming removed 4 bases at V and 4 bases at J, with 19 bases between. CDR3 protein: CSVGAGRDIAYGYTF. The CDR3 DNA reads TGCAGCGTTGGGGCAGGGAGGGATATCGCCTATGGCTACACCTTC.

This chain links TRBV4-1 with TRBJ2-4; D call uncertain. The CDR3 is 17 amino acids. Trimming cost V 0 bases and J 3 bases, with 15 bases left between them. Germline V gene sequence: CDR1 MGHRA, CDR2 YSYEKL. The DNA of the CDR3 is TGCGCCAGCAGCCAAGATTCTTTTCGGATTGACAAAAACATTCAGTACTTC. Encoded protein: CASSQDSFRIDKNIQYF.